The entry that follows covers one T cell receptor beta chain sequence. J lost 5 bases, V lost 10 bases, and 11 bases had no gene match. The CDR3 contains 14 residues. Germline CDR1 reads ENHRY; CDR2 reads SYGVKD. The sample is drawn from a study of tumor-infiltrating lymphocytes in primary liver carcinoma. TCR beta cDNA was prepared out of roughly 500 ng total RNA by means of a constant-region primer. Three nested multiplex PCR rounds, a slightly modified ARM-PCR method, built the TCR beta libraries. The first two PCR rounds, approximately 11 cycles each, used TRBV1-TRBV30 forward primers and a C-beta reverse primer. MiXCR, run by TCRdb on the multiplex PCR reads, gives a single entry per CDR3 protein. The table records roughly 100,000 distinct CDR3 sequences, roughly four fifths of them present only once. From unsorted bulk tissue weighing roughly 17-31 mg, DNA and RNA were co-extracted. Primary liver carcinoma, confirmed by histopathology, was surgically resected. Patients were chronically HBV-infected and treatment-naive. There were five separate regions sampled from each tumor.

The TCR sequence derives from a man aged 40-50 years with primary liver carcinoma and hepatitis B virus infection. The chain has TRBV10-3 and TRBJ2-5; 9 positions agree with TRBD2. Sequencing was done on a sample of liver tumor tissue from sampling region 3. Subset indicated: tumor region T3, left-lateral pole. CDR3 coding DNA: TGTGCCACCATACCAGGACTAGCGATGGAGACCCAGTACTTC. It is translated as CATIPGLAMETQYF.